This paragraph reports one T cell receptor beta chain. What antigen it recognizes has not been identified. Base qualities are missing; no much larger clone stands one base away. The data were obtained in a study of T cell responses to AZD1222 COVID-19 vaccine (dated by TCRdb to the early 2020s). Background for the entire study: AZD1222 recipients with second doses at about 4 weeks or about 12 weeks were pooled, because spike-specific TCR depth and breadth did not differ between schedules. TCR sequencing was performed for 230 to 250 trial participants, of whom about 200 were given two doses of AZD1222 and 26 were given two doses of MenACWY control vaccine. Enrollment into the trials was organized by age into subgroups of 18-55, 56-69 and 70-plus years, and those subgroups contained roughly 140, 27 and 60 TCR-sequenced participants, respectively.

V drops 6 bases and J drops 4 bases, leaving 27 bases in between. Based on the germline V gene (reference sequence), the CDR1 and CDR2 sequences are LNHDA and SQIVND. Inclusive of the bounding cysteine and phenylalanine, the CDR3 is 19 residues long. The only DNA kept is the CDR3, 57 bases in frame from the first base. The CDR3 regions of human TCRbeta chains were analyzed by immunosequencing. Processing in the source paper ran as follows. Repertoire TCRs were checked for matches against a reference library of SARS-CoV-2-specific TCRs that had been generated using the MIRA antigen-specificity platform. Breadth was defined as the fraction of unique TCRs that were SARS-CoV-2-associated. Depth was defined as the fraction of total T cells that were SARS-CoV-2-associated. Using the MIRA data, every spike-specific TCR was mapped to the spike region that the TCR reacted to and assigned to either a CD4 or a CD8 class. Log10-transformed breadth and depth values were compared by one-way ANOVA with Sidak's multiple comparisons tests. TCRdb obtained this table from immuneACCESS and retained in-frame rearrangements with V and J assigned. These tables miss some clones; where compared with another copy, unresolved V genes account for less than half of the shortfall, and the remainder is unexplained. The D gene and trimming were derived from the DNA, and the V and J assignments and clone size from that table. This sample lists some 130,000 clones; roughly 88% were detected once. The ten biggest clones cover about 3.5% of the sample.

The sample's time point, from its label and the paper: baseline before first vaccination. The vaccinee samples were drawn from two UK trials, COV001 and COV002, one of which was a single-blind randomized controlled phase 2/3 trial testing AZD1222 (ChAdOx1 nCoV-19) in healthy adults. For TCRbeta chain sequencing, PBMC samples were collected from trial participants at day 0 and at day 28 after the second dose. The research as a whole found: The 56-69-year group was small, and its depth increase did not reach significance, likely because of low power. Vaccine-associated CD4 TCRs spanned the whole spike protein, with dominant responses in regions 160-218 and 743-854. Participants were mostly white British and included more females than males, and it was suggested by the authors that clonal diversity may have been underestimated. A significant rise in spike-specific TCR breadth and depth was observed after two AZD1222 doses relative to day 0 and relative to MenACWY recipients. Because no samples from the day 14 peak response were available, repertoires could be characterized only after the peak T cell response. Only five to seven AZD1222 recipients were SARS-CoV-2 seropositive at baseline, limiting conclusions about previously exposed vaccinees. Epitopes outside the regions mutated in the B.1.351 and B.1.1.7 variants were reportedly recognized by nearly half of the unique spike-specific TCRs.

The sequence joins TRBV19 to TRBJ2-2; the D segment could be TRBD2, given 7 matching bases. The sequence came from an adult in good health. The sequences come from peripheral blood, collected on day 0 of AZD1222 vaccination. The CDR3 corresponds to CASRPHTARGASVTGELFF. The nucleotide sequence reads TGTGCCAGTAGGCCCCATACGGCCCGGGGGGCCTCGGTCACCGGGGAGCTGTTTTTT.